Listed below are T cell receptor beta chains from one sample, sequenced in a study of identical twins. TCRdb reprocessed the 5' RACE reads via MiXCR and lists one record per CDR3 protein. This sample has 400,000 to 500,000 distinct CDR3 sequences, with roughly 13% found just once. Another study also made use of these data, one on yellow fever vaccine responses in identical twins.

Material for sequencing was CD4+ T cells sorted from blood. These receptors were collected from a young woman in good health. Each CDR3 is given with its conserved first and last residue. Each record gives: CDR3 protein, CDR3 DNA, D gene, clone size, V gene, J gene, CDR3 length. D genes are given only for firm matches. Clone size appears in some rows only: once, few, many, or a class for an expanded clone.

CDR3aa: CATSDAPGLVRNEQFF
CDR3nt: TGTGCCACCAGTGATGCCCCGGGACTAGTAAGGAATGAGCAGTTCTTC
d_gene: TRBD2
abundance: few
v_gene: TRBV24-1
j_gene: TRBJ2-1
len: 16

CDR3aa: CASSLNLRDGSEKLFF
CDR3nt: TGTGCCAGCAGTTTAAACTTGAGAGATGGTAGTGAAAAACTGTTTTTT
d_gene: .
abundance: many
v_gene: TRBV12-3/TRBV12-4
j_gene: TRBJ1-4
len: 16

CDR3aa: CASTPRHSRDRGENTEAFF
CDR3nt: TGTGCCAGCACACCCCGACACTCCCGGGACAGGGGGGAGAACACTGAAGCTTTCTTT
d_gene: TRBD1
abundance: many
v_gene: TRBV11-2
j_gene: TRBJ1-1
len: 19

CDR3aa: CASSPSAGKNEKLFF
CDR3nt: TGCGCCAGCAGCCCGTCGGCAGGGAAGAATGAAAAACTGTTTTTT
d_gene: .
abundance: many
v_gene: TRBV4-1
j_gene: TRBJ1-4
len: 15

CDR3aa: CASMGSPMSNTGELFF
CDR3nt: TGTGCCAGCATGGGCAGCCCGATGTCGAACACCGGGGAGCTGTTTTTT
d_gene: .
abundance: few
v_gene: TRBV12-3/TRBV12-4
j_gene: TRBJ2-2
len: 16

CDR3aa: CASSIDWTNQPQHF
CDR3nt: TGTGCCAGTAGTATAGATTGGACAAATCAGCCCCAGCATTTT
d_gene: .
abundance: few
v_gene: TRBV19
j_gene: TRBJ1-5
len: 14

CDR3aa: CASSLGDRDQPQHF
CDR3nt: TGTGCCAGCAGCTTGGGGGACAGAGATCAGCCCCAGCATTTT
d_gene: TRBD1
abundance: few
v_gene: TRBV11-2
j_gene: TRBJ1-5
len: 14

CDR3aa: CASREDWDEQYF
CDR3nt: TGTGCCAGCAGGGAAGACTGGGACGAGCAGTACTTC
d_gene: .
abundance: .
v_gene: TRBV2
j_gene: TRBJ2-7
len: 12

CDR3aa: CASSPLVRVGANVLTF
CDR3nt: TGTGCCAGCTCACCACTAGTCAGGGTGGGGGCCAACGTCCTGACTTTC
d_gene: .
abundance: .
v_gene: TRBV18
j_gene: TRBJ2-6
len: 16

CDR3aa: CASSVLSTVNYEQYF
CDR3nt: TGTGCCAGCAGCGTCCTCTCGACAGTTAACTACGAGCAGTACTTC
d_gene: .
abundance: .
v_gene: TRBV5-5
j_gene: TRBJ2-7
len: 15

CDR3aa: CSVELQPNTEAFF
CDR3nt: TGCAGCGTTGAACTACAGCCCAACACTGAAGCTTTCTTT
d_gene: .
abundance: many
v_gene: TRBV29-1
j_gene: TRBJ1-1
len: 13

CDR3aa: CASSYSPGTAEKLFF
CDR3nt: TGTGCCAGCAGTTACTCCCCGGGAACAGCTGAAAAACTGTTTTTT
d_gene: .
abundance: few
v_gene: TRBV6-2/TRBV6-3
j_gene: TRBJ1-4
len: 15

CDR3aa: CASSDDRGTDTQYF
CDR3nt: TGTGCCAGCAGTGATGACAGGGGAACAGATACGCAGTATTTT
d_gene: TRBD1
abundance: .
v_gene: TRBV28
j_gene: TRBJ2-3
len: 14

CDR3aa: CASSQTGLAGKSSYNEQFF
CDR3nt: TGCGCCAGCAGCCAAACGGGACTAGCGGGGAAGAGCTCCTACAATGAGCAGTTCTTC
d_gene: TRBD2
abundance: .
v_gene: TRBV4-3
j_gene: TRBJ2-1
len: 19

CDR3aa: CASGTSGIHTQYF
CDR3nt: TGTGCCAGCGGGACTAGCGGGATTCATACGCAGTATTTT
d_gene: TRBD2
abundance: few
v_gene: TRBV6-1
j_gene: TRBJ2-3
len: 13

CDR3aa: CASSSRSGGSQETQYF
CDR3nt: TGTGCCAGCAGTTCCCGATCGGGGGGCAGTCAAGAGACCCAGTACTTC
d_gene: .
abundance: .
v_gene: TRBV12-3/TRBV12-4
j_gene: TRBJ2-5
len: 16

CDR3aa: CASSQRVPTNEKLFF
CDR3nt: TGTGCCAGCAGCCAACGGGTCCCAACTAATGAAAAACTGTTTTTT
d_gene: .
abundance: .
v_gene: TRBV14
j_gene: TRBJ1-4
len: 15

CDR3aa: CASSLGGTRGETQYF
CDR3nt: TGTGCCAGCAGCTTAGGCGGGACCCGGGGAGAGACCCAGTACTTC
d_gene: .
abundance: .
v_gene: TRBV11-3
j_gene: TRBJ2-5
len: 15

CDR3aa: CASSQGQGGLEQYF
CDR3nt: TGTGCCAGCAGTCAGGGACAGGGAGGCCTCGAGCAGTACTTC
d_gene: TRBD1
abundance: .
v_gene: TRBV6-1
j_gene: TRBJ2-7
len: 14